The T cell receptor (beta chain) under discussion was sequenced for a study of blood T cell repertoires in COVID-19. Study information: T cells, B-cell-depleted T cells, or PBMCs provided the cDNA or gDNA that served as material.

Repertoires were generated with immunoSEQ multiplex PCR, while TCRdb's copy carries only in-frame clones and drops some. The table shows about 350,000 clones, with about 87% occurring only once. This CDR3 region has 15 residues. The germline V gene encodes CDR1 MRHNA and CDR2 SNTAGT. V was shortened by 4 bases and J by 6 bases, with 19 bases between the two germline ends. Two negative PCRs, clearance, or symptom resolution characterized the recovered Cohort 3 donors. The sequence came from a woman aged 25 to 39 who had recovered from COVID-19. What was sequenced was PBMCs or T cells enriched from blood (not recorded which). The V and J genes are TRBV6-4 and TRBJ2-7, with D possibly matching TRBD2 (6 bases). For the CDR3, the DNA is TGTGCCAGCAGTGCAACCTCTGCACGCGGGGCCGAGCAGTACTTC. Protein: CASSATSARGAEQYF.